This T cell receptor (beta chain) stems from a study of Tregs in tolerant kidney transplant recipients. Germline CDR1 is GTSNPN and CDR2 is SVGIG (reference sequence). The CDR3 contains 11 residues. As for this clone: Its antigen remains unknown.

Assay: immunoSEQ multiplex PCR; the TCRdb copy retains only in-frame clones and omits some. The sample has roughly 250,000 clones; 65% to 85% are singletons. Study results and caveats: The small number of patients limits these findings pending further validation.

The specimen sequenced was CD4+ T cells from blood. The sequence derives from a human donor in good health. This chain links TRBV30 with TRBJ2-5; D unclear. The J call may be in error: the DNA end matches TRBJ2-7 better. CDR3 sequence reads: CAWGNSYEQYF. DNA for the CDR3: TGTGCCTGGGGCAACTCCTACGAGCAGTACTTC.